The present TCR beta chain was sequenced within a study of blood T cell repertoires in COVID-19. About the study: PBMCs, B-cell-depleted T cells, or T cells provided the cDNA or gDNA that made up the material.

In Seattle, patients joined the study during active infection and were tracked longitudinally. Assay used: immunoSEQ multiplex PCR; TCRdb lists only in-frame clones, some missing. Of 250,000 to 400,000 clones listed, approximately 88% are singletons. Trimming cost V 5 bases and J 1 base; bases outside gene matches: 6. Looked up from germline, CDR1 is GTSNPN and CDR2 is SVGIG (reference sequence). The CDR3 length is 16 residues. The chain joins TRBV30 to TRBJ2-2, with 11 nucleotides matching TRBD2. The sequence was collected from a woman between 25 and 40 years old with COVID-19, enrolled during active disease. The specimen sequenced was peripheral blood. CDR3 protein: CAWAKGLAGNTGELFF. The CDR3 nucleotides read TGTGCCTGGGCTAAAGGACTAGCGGGGAACACCGGGGAGCTGTTTTTT.